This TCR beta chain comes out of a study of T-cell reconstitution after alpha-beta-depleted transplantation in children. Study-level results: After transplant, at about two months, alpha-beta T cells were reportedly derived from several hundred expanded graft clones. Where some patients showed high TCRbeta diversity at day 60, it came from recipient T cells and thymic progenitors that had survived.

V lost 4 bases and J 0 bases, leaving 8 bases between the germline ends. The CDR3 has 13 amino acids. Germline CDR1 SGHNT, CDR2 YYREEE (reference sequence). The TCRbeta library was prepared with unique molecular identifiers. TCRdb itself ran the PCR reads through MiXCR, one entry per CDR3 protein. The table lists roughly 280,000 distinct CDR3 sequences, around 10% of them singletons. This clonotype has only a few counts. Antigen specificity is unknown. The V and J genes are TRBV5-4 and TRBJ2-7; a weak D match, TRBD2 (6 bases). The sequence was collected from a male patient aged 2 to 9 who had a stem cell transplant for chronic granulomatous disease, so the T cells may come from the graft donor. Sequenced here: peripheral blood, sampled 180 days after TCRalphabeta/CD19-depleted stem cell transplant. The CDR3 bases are TGTGCCAGCAGCCCGGGAGTCTCCTACGAGCAGTACTTC. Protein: CASSPGVSYEQYF.